This T cell receptor beta chain was sequenced in a study of tumor-infiltrating lymphocytes in primary liver carcinoma. A word on this clonotype: Compared with germline, one end of the junction differs, possibly owing to a read error.

This CDR3 comprises 16 residues. Germline lookup yields CDR1 MNHNS and CDR2 SASEGT. Both blood RNA, taken from unsorted whole blood, and germline DNA were extracted. cDNA specific to TCR beta was made from roughly 500 ng of total RNA, with a constant-region primer employed for priming. A slightly modified ARM-PCR protocol with three nested multiplex PCR rounds produced these TCR beta libraries. Use of TRBV1-TRBV30 forward primers with a C-beta reverse primer characterized the first two PCR rounds, which lasted around 10 cycles each. TCRdb itself ran the multiplex PCR reads through MiXCR, one entry per CDR3 protein. Among nearly 200,000 distinct CDR3 sequences listed, 65% were seen once.

The chain joins TRBV6-1 to TRBJ2-2; 10 nucleotides align to TRBD2. Sequencing was carried out using peripheral blood. The origin of this receptor is a woman in her fifties or sixties with primary liver carcinoma and hepatitis B virus infection. For the CDR3, the DNA is TGTGCCAGCAGCTCCGGGACTAGCGTTAACTCCGGGGAGCTGCTTTTT. This translates into CASSSGTSVNSGELLF.